This paragraph reports one T cell receptor (beta chain). Its target is unknown. The data were obtained in a study of T-cell memory formation after mild COVID-19. Study conclusions and caveats: A second wave of clones peaked on day 37, and their SARS-CoV-2 specificity went unconfirmed. The study found balanced CD4/CD8 in clones contracting day 15 to 85 and a CD4+ lean in later expanders.

The germline CDR1 and CDR2 sequences are MNHEY and SVGAGI. The CDR3 runs 16 residues. Trimming cost V 0 bases and J 8 bases; bases outside gene matches: 6. Sample barcodes and UMIs were carried by the TCR alpha and TCR beta cDNA libraries that 5'RACE generated with constant-segment primers. TCRdb reprocessed the 5' RACE reads via MiXCR and lists one record per CDR3 protein. The sample records around 510,000 distinct CDR3 sequences, about 20% being singletons. The origin of this receptor is an adult woman who had mild COVID-19 (a few samples of this study predate the infection). Cell type and time point are not known. This chain connects TRBV6-5 to TRBJ2-1; 11 nucleotides line up with TRBD1. The source material was PBMCs or a T cell subset sorted from them (not recorded which). The CDR3 sequence is CASSYSGTGGTDEQFF. In DNA form, the CDR3 reads TGTGCCAGCAGTTACTCGGGGACAGGGGGAACGGATGAGCAGTTCTTC.